This TCR beta chain is from a study of T cells expressing NK-cell markers. Overall study: HCMV seropositivity characterized seven of the eight sequenced donors, and seronegativity one. General study results and limits: These clonotypes also led the CD3+CD56-NKG2C+ fraction in several donors. No clear determination of HCMV specificity was made for expanded NKG2C+ T cell clones. Each of several donors carried dominant NKG2C+ clonotypes accounting for roughly 1.0-7.5% of CD8+ T cells.

After re-calling the 5' RACE reads, TCRdb lists one entry per CDR3 protein, DNA absent. The ten most abundant clones cover 9.5% to 12% of a sample with 350,000 to 400,000 distinct CDR3 sequences. The CDR3 sequence is 14 residues long. As concerns this clonotype: The antigen remains unidentified.

The clonotype was recovered from a woman between 50 and 59 years old in good health. The rearrangement links TRBV12-3 or TRBV12-4 to TRBJ1-2. Sequenced input: blood T cells: a sorted CD56 or NKG2C T cell subset, CD4+ or CD8+ T cells, or bulk PBMC T cells (not recorded which). CDR3 amino acids: CASSSPPAGYGYTF.